This TCR beta chain originates from a study of blood T cell repertoires in COVID-19. Study as a whole: Sites in the United States, Italy and Spain provided acute and convalescent COVID-19 samples.

Sequencing was performed with immunoSEQ multiplex PCR; in TCRdb, only in-frame clones are kept and a portion is missing. The repertoire holds roughly 130,000 clones, with 82% as singletons. The CDR3 runs to 14 residues. Germline V CDR1 and CDR2: LNHDA, SQIVND (reference sequence). With 7 bases clipped from V and 7 bases from J, the junction kept 8 bases outside the gene matches. Sequencing was done on a sample of peripheral blood. The clonotype originates from a woman in her 70s with acute or convalescent COVID-19. The chain uses TRBV19 and TRBJ2-2; 8 bases are a match to TRBD1. Written as DNA, the CDR3 is TGTGCCAGTACTGTCCAGGGGGCGGTCGGGGAGCTGTTTTTT. It codes for CASTVQGAVGELFF.